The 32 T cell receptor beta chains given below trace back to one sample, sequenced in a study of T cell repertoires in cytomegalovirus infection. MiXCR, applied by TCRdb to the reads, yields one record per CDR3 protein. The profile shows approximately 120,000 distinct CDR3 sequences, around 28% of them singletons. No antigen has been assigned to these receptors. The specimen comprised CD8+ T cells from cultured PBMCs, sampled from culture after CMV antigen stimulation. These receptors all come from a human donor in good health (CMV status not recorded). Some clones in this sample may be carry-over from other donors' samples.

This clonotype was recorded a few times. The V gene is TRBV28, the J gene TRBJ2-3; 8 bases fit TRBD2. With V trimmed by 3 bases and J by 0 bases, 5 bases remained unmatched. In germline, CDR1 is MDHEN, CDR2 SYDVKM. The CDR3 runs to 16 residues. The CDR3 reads CASSFAGGSSTDTQYF. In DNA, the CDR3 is TGTGCCAGCAGTTTTGCGGGGGGTTCTAGCACAGATACGCAGTATTTT.

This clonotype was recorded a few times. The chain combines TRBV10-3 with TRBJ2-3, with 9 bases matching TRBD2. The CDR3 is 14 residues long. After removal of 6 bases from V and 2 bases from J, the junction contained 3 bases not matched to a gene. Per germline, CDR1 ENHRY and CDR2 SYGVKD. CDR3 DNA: TGTGCCATCAGCCGACTAGCGGACACAGATACGCAGTATTTT. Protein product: CAISRLADTDTQYF.

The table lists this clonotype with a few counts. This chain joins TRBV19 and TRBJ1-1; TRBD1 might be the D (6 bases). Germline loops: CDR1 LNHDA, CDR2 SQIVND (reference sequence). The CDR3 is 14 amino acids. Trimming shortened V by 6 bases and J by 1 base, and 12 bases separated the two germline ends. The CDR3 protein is CASSGQQGNTEAFF. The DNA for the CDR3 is TGTGCCAGTAGCGGACAACAGGGGAACACTGAAGCTTTCTTT.

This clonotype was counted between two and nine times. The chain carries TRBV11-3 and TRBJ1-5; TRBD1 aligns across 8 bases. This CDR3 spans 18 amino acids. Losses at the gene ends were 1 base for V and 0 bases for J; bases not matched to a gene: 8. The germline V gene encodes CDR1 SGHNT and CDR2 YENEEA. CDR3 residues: CASSLATWGQVSNQPQHF. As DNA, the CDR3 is TGTGCCAGCAGCTTAGCTACCTGGGGACAGGTTAGCAATCAGCCCCAGCATTTT. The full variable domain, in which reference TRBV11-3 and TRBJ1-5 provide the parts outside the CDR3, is EAGVVQSPRYKIIEKKQPVAFWCNPISGHNTLYWYLQNLGQGPELLIRYENEEAVDDSQLPKDRFSAERLKGVDSTLKIQPAELGDSAVYLCASSLATWGQVSNQPQHFGDGTRLSIL.

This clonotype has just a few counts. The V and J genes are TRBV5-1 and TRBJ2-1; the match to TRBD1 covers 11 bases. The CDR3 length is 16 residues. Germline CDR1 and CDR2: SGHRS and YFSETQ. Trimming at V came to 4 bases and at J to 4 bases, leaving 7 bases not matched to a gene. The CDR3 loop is CASSDGQGAKYNEQFF. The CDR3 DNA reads TGCGCCAGCAGCGACGGACAGGGGGCAAAGTACAATGAGCAGTTCTTC. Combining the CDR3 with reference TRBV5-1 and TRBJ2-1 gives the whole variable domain KAGVTQTPRYLIKTRGQQVTLSCSPISGHRSVSWYQQTPGQGLQFLFEYFSETQRNKGNFPGRFSGRQFSNSRSEMNVSTLELGDSALYLCASSDGQGAKYNEQFFGPGTRLTVL.

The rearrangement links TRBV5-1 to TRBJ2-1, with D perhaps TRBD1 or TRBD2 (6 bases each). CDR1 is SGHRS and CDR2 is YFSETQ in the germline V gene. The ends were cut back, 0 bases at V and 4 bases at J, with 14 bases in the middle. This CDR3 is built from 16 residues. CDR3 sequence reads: CASSLVSGARYNEQFF. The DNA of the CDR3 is TGCGCCAGCAGCTTGGTATCGGGGGCAAGGTACAATGAGCAGTTCTTC.

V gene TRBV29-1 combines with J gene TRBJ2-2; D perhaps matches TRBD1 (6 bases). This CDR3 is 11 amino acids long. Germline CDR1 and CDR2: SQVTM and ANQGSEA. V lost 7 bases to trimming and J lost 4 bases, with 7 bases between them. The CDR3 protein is CSADSTGELFF. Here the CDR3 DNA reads TGCAGCGCGGACAGCACCGGGGAGCTGTTTTTT.

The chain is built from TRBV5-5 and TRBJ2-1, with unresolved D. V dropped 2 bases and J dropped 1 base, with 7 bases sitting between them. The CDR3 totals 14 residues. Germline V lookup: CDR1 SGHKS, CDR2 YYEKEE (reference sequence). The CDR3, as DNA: TGTGCCAGCAGCTTCTGGGGTTCCTACAATGAGCAGTTCTTC. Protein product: CASSFWGSYNEQFF.

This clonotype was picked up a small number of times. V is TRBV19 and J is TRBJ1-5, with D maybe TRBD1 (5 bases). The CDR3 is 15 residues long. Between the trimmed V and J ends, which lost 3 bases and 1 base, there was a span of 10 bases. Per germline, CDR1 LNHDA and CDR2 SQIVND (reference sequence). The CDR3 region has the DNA TGTGCCAGTAGTATCGGGACGAGGAGCAATCAGCCCCAGCATTTT. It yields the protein CASSIGTRSNQPQHF.

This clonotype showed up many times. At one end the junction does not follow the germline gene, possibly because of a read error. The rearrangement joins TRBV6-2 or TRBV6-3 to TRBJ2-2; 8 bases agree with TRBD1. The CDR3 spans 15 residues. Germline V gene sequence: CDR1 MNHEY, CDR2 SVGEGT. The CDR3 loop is CASRDRGFYTGELFF. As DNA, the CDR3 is TGTGCCAGCAGAGACAGGGGTTTTTACACCGGCGAGCTGTTTTTT.

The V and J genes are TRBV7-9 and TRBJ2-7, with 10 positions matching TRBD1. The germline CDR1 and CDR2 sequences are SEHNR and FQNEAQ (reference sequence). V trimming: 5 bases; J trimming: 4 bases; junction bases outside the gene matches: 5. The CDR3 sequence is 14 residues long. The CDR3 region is CASSGPGQGYEQYF. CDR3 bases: TGTGCCAGCAGCGGACCGGGACAGGGGTACGAGCAGTACTTC.

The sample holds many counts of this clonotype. CDR3 DNA: TGTGCCAGCAGTTACGTCCGGGCAGGGGGCGAATCACCCCTCCACTTT. Translating gives CASSYVRAGGESPLHF. The J gene is TRBJ1-6, the V gene TRBV6-5; 8 positions agree with TRBD1. Trimming cost V 2 bases and J 10 bases; bases outside gene matches: 10. The CDR3 covers 16 residues. The V gene's germline CDR1 is MNHEY and CDR2 SVGAGI.

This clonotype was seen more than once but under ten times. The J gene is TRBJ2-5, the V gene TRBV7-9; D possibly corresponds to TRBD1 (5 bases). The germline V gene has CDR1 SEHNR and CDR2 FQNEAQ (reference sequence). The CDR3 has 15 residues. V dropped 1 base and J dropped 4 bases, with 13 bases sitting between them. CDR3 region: CASSLGTLLRETQYF. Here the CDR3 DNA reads TGTGCCAGCAGCTTAGGGACACTACTACGAGAGACCCAGTACTTC.

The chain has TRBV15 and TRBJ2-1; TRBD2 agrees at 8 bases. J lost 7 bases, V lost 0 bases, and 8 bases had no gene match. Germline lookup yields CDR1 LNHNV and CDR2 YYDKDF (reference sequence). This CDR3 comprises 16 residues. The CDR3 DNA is TGTGCCACCAGCAGAGATAGTTGGACGGGGGGGAATGAGCAGTTCTTC. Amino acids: CATSRDSWTGGNEQFF.

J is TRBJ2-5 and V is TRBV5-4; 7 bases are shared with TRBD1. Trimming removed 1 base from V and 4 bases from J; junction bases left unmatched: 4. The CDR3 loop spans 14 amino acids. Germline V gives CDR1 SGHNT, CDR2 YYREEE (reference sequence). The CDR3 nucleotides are TGTGCCAGCAGCTTGAGGACAGGTCGAGAGACCCAGTACTTC. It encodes CASSLRTGRETQYF. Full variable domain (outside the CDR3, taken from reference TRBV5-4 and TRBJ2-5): ETGVTQSPTHLIKTRGQQVTLRCSSQSGHNTVSWYQQALGQGPQFIFQYYREEENGRGNFPPRFSGLQFPNYSSELNVNALELDDSALYLCASSLRTGRETQYFGPGTRLLVL.

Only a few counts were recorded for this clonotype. CDR3 in DNA: TGCAGTGCTAGAGACGCGACTAGCTCCTACGAGCAGTACTTC. It is translated as CSARDATSSYEQYF. The chain couples TRBV20-1 to TRBJ2-7, with D possibly TRBD2 on 6 matching bases. Germline V gene sequence: CDR1 DFQATT, CDR2 SNEGSKA (reference sequence). Trimming stripped 0 bases from V and 0 bases from J, with 9 bases between. CDR3 size: 14 residues.

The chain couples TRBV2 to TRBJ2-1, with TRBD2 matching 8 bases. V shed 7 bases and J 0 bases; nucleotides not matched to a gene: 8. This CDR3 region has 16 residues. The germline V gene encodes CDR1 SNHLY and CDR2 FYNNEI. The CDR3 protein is CASIVAGTGSYNEQFF. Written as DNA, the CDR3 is TGTGCCAGCATTGTAGCGGGGACTGGCTCCTACAATGAGCAGTTCTTC.

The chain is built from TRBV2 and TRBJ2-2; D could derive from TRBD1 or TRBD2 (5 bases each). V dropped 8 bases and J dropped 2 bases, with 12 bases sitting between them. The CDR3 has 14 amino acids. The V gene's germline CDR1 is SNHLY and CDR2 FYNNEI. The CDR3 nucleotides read TGTGCCAGCCAACTGGGACCAAACACCGGGGAGCTGTTTTTT. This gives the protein CASQLGPNTGELFF.

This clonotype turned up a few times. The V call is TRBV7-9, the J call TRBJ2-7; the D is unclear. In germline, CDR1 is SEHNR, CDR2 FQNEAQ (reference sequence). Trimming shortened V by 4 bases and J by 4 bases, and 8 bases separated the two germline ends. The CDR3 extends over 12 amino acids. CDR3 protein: CASSWSPYEQYF. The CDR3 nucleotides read TGTGCCAGCAGCTGGTCCCCTTACGAGCAGTACTTC.

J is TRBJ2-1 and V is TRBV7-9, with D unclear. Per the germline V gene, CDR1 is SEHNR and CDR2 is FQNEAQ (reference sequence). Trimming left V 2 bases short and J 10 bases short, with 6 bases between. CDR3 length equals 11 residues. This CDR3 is CASSLMGEQFF. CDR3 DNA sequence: TGTGCCAGCAGCTTAATGGGGGAGCAGTTCTTC.

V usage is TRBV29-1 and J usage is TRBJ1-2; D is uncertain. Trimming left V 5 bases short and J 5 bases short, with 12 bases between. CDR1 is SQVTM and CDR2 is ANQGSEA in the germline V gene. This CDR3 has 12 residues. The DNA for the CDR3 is TGCAGCGTTTCAGGTGCGGGATATGGCTACACCTTC. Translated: CSVSGAGYGYTF.

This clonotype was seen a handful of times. Here the CDR3 DNA reads TGTGCCAGCAGTTTTCAGGGGGCGAACTATGGCTACACCTTC. Amino acids: CASSFQGANYGYTF. The gene calls are TRBV27 and TRBJ1-2, with 8 bases identical to TRBD1. Germline V CDR1 and CDR2: MNHEY, SMNVEV (reference sequence). The V segment lost 3 bases and the J segment 2 bases; nucleotides outside the gene matches: 2. This CDR3 has 14 residues.

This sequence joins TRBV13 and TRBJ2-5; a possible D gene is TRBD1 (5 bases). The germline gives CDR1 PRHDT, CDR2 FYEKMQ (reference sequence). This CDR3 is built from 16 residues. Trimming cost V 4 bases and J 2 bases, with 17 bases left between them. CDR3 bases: TGTGCCAGCAGCTGGAGCCGTTCAGGGTCGCAAGAGACCCAGTACTTC. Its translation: CASSWSRSGSQETQYF.

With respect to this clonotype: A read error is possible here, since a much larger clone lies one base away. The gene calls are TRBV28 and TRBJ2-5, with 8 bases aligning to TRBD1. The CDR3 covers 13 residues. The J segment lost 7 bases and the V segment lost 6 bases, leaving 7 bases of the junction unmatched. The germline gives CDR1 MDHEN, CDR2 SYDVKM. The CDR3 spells CASSLTGEVTQYF. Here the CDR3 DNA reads TGTGCCAGCAGCCTGACAGGGGAAGTGACCCAGTACTTC. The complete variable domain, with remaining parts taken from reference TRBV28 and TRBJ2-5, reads DVKVTQSSRYLVKRTGEKVFLECVQDMDHENMFWYRQDPGLGLRLIYFSYDVKMKEKGDIPEGYSVSREKKERFSLILESASTNQTSMYLCASSLTGEVTQYFGPGTRLLVL.

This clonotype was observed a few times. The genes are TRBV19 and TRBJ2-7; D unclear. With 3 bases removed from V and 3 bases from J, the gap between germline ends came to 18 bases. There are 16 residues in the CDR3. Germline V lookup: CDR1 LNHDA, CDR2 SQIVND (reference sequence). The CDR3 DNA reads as TGTGCCAGTAGTATGTCGTTACAGAGTATGATCTACGAGCAGTACTTC. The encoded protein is CASSMSLQSMIYEQYF.

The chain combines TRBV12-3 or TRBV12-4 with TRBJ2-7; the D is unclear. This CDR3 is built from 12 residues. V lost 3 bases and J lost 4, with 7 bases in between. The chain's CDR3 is CASSFATYEQYF. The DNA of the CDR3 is TGTGCCAGCAGTTTCGCAACATACGAGCAGTACTTC.

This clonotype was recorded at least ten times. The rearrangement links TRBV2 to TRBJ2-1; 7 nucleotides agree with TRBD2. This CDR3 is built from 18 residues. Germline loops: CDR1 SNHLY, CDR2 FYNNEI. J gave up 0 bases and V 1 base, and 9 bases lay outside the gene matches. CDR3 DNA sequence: TGTGCCAGCAGTGAAGGGAAGGTAGCGGGTAGCTCCTACAATGAGCAGTTCTTC. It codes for CASSEGKVAGSSYNEQFF.

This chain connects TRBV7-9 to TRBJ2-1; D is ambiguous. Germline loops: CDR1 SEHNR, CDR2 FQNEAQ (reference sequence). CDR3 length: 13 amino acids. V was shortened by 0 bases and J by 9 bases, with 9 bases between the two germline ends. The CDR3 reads CASSLAFGFEQFF. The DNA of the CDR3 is TGTGCCAGCAGCTTAGCGTTCGGATTTGAGCAGTTCTTC.

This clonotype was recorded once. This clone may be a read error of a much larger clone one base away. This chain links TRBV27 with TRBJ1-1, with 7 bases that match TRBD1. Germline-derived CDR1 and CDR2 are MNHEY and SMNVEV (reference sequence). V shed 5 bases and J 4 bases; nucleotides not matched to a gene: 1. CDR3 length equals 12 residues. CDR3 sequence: CASSRTGTEAFF. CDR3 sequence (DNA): TGTGCCAGCAGTCGGACAGGCACTGAAGCTTTCTTT.

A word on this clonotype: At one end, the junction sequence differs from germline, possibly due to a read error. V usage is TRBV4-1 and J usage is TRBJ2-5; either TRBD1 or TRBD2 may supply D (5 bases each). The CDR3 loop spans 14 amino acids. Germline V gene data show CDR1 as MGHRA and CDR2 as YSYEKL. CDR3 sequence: CASNQVPGTETQYF. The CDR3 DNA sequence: TGCGCCAGCAACCAAGTCCCAGGGACAGAGACCCAGTACTTC.

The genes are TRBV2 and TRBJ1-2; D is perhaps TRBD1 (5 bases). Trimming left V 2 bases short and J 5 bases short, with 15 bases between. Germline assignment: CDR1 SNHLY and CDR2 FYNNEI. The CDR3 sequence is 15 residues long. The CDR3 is CASSEYLGTVYGYTF. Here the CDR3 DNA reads TGTGCCAGCAGTGAATATTTGGGGACGGTGTATGGCTACACCTTC.

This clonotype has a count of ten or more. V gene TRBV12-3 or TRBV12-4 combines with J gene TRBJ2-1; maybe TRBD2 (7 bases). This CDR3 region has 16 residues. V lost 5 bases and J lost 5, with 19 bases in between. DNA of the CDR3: TGTGCCAGCAGTATCGCCCCGGGGGGCTACGACAATGAGCAGTTCTTC. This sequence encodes CASSIAPGGYDNEQFF.